These 31 T cell receptor beta chains were all obtained from the same sample, sequenced in a study of T cells after yellow fever vaccination. TCRdb passed the 5' RACE reads through MiXCR, listing each CDR3 protein once. The table includes approximately 240,000 distinct CDR3 sequences, about 3.5% detected once. The sample consisted of PBMCs, taken 15 days after the yellow fever booster vaccination. The source of these receptors is a young man who received the YFV17D yellow fever vaccine.

The table lists this clonotype with many counts. The J gene is TRBJ1-2, the V gene TRBV5-1, with D possibly TRBD1 on 5 matching bases. The CDR3 extends over 14 amino acids. The germline V gene has CDR1 SGHRS and CDR2 YFSETQ. The V end was cut by 3 bases, the J end by 0 bases, with 9 bases between. In DNA form, the CDR3 reads TGCGCCAGCAGCTGGGACGGACCTAACTATGGCTACACCTTC. It codes for CASSWDGPNYGYTF. Full variable domain (remainder filled in from reference TRBV5-1 and TRBJ1-2): KAGVTQTPRYLIKTRGQQVTLSCSPISGHRSVSWYQQTPGQGLQFLFEYFSETQRNKGNFPGRFSGRQFSNSRSEMNVSTLELGDSALYLCASSWDGPNYGYTFGSGTRLTVV.

This clonotype was seen many times. V usage is TRBV20-1 and J usage is TRBJ1-1; D perhaps matches TRBD1 (5 bases). Germline CDR1 DFQATT, CDR2 SNEGSKA (reference sequence). The V end lost 6 bases, the J end lost 0 bases, and 11 bases lay between the germline ends. The CDR3 extends over 13 amino acids. The CDR3 is CSAPGPLNTEAFF. The CDR3 DNA is TGCAGTGCCCCGGGACCCTTGAACACTGAAGCTTTCTTT.

Ten or more counts support this clonotype. The chain uses TRBV4-3 and TRBJ2-3, with D tentatively TRBD1 (6 bases). The ends were cut back, 5 bases at V and 4 bases at J, with 10 bases in the middle. CDR3 length equals 13 residues. Germline V CDR1 and CDR2: LGHNA, YSLEER. In nucleotides, the CDR3 is TGCGCCAGCAGCAAAGGGGGTTCAGATACGCAGTATTTT. Translated, it gives CASSKGGSDTQYF.

This clonotype was recorded at least ten times. The chain has TRBV7-2 and TRBJ2-3; weak D call: TRBD2 (6 bases). The CDR3 is 16 amino acids. Germline lookup yields CDR1 SGHTA and CDR2 FQGNSA. The V and J ends lost 4 bases and 4 bases respectively, with 18 bases between them. CDR3 region: CASSSQGSGEPDTQYF. As DNA, the CDR3 is TGTGCCAGCAGCTCCCAAGGATCGGGGGAGCCAGATACGCAGTATTTT. Based on the CDR3 plus reference TRBV7-2 and TRBJ2-3, the full variable domain is GAGVSQSPSNKVTEKGKDVELRCDPISGHTALYWYRQSLGQGLEFLIYFQGNSAPDKSGLPSDRFSAERTGGSVSTLTIQRTQQEDSAVYLCASSSQGSGEPDTQYFGPGTRLTVL.

This clonotype showed up many times. J is TRBJ2-1 and V is TRBV5-1, with 7 bases aligning to TRBD2. Trimming removed 1 base from V and 7 bases from J; junction bases left unmatched: 35. The CDR3 length is 24 residues. Germline V gives CDR1 SGHRS, CDR2 YFSETQ. The CDR3 bases are TGCGCCAGCAGCTTGCAGCCGTGGGGCAGGCTTTCGGGGCTAGCGGTTTTCCCAGAGAATGAGCAGTTCTTC. Protein: CASSLQPWGRLSGLAVFPENEQFF.

The J gene is TRBJ2-5, the V gene TRBV9; TRBD1 agrees at 8 bases. The CDR3 covers 13 residues. The junction had 8 bases not matched to a gene; V was cut back by 4 bases and J by 9 bases. CDR1 is SGDLS, CDR2 YYNGEE, per germline. The DNA of the CDR3 is TGTGCCAGCAGCCCCCGACAGGGGTCGGCCCAGTACTTC. Protein: CASSPRQGSAQYF.

In its sample, this clonotype was seen many times. This rearrangement joins TRBV6-2 or TRBV6-3 to TRBJ2-3; no reliable D call. The CDR3 loop spans 12 amino acids. Deletions cut 3 bases from V and 6 bases from J, with 7 bases between. The germline CDR1 and CDR2 sequences are MNHEY and SVGEGT. CDR3 loop: CASSYIHDTQYF. CDR3 in DNA: TGTGCCAGCAGTTATATCCACGATACGCAGTATTTT.

This clonotype was seen ten or more times. The V gene is TRBV28, the J gene TRBJ2-2; no definite D call. Germline CDR1 MDHEN, CDR2 SYDVKM. Trimming cost V 5 bases and J 3 bases, with 13 bases left between them. The CDR3 loop spans 15 amino acids. The CDR3 spells CASSRPGGDTGELFF. Written as DNA, the CDR3 is TGTGCCAGCAGTCGCCCGGGTGGGGACACCGGGGAGCTGTTTTTT.

The sample holds many counts of this clonotype. J is TRBJ2-7 and V is TRBV15; D possibly corresponds to TRBD2 (7 bases). Germline CDR1 LNHNV, CDR2 YYDKDF (reference sequence). V was clipped by 0 bases and J by 10 bases, with 13 bases between them. This CDR3 has 13 amino acids. CDR3 in amino acids: CATSRDRGGDQYF. The CDR3 nucleotides are TGTGCCACCAGCAGAGATAGGGGGGGGGACCAGTACTTC. Variable domain in full (rest from reference TRBV15 and TRBJ2-7): DAMVIQNPRYQVTQFGKPVTLSCSQTLNHNVMYWYQQKSSQAPKLLFHYYDKDFNNEADTPDNFQSRRPNTSFCFLDIRSPGLGDTAMYLCATSRDRGGDQYFGPGTRLTVT.

In this sample, this clonotype turned up many times. The V and J genes are TRBV12-3 or TRBV12-4 and TRBJ2-1; no clear D. This CDR3 has 12 residues. V lost 5 bases to trimming and J lost 10 bases, with 12 bases between them. For the CDR3, the DNA is TGTGCCAGCAGTCCCACCCTACTAGAGCAGTTCTTC. Its protein product is CASSPTLLEQFF.

This clonotype was recorded many times. This sequence joins TRBV18 and TRBJ2-3; the D call may be TRBD1 or TRBD2 (5 bases each). This CDR3 has 15 amino acids. Trimming cost V 8 bases and J 2 bases, with 17 bases left between them. Per germline, CDR1 KGHSH and CDR2 LQKENI. The CDR3 region has the DNA TGTGCCAGCAGCCCCCTCTCAGGGACCACAGATACGCAGTATTTT. It translates to CASSPLSGTTDTQYF.

This clonotype was counted ten times or more. This chain connects TRBV5-1 to TRBJ2-3, with D possibly being TRBD2 (6 bases). Germline CDR1 is SGHRS and CDR2 is YFSETQ. The CDR3 length is 15 residues. Trimming removed 2 bases from V and 0 bases from J, with 10 bases in between. The CDR3 protein is CASSFTGTSTDTQYF. In DNA form, the CDR3 reads TGCGCCAGCAGCTTCACCGGGACTAGCACAGATACGCAGTATTTT.

There are many counts of this clonotype. CDR3 sequence: CASSLGSGANSYNEQFF. CDR3 bases: TGTGCCAGCAGCTTGGGTTCGGGGGCGAATTCCTACAATGAGCAGTTCTTC. V is TRBV5-6 and J is TRBJ2-1; tentatively, D is TRBD1 or TRBD2 (6 bases each). The CDR3 runs to 17 residues. The germline V gene encodes CDR1 SGHDT and CDR2 YYEEEE. V was cut by 0 bases and J by 1 base, with 14 bases left in between.

This sequence joins TRBV27 and TRBJ1-2; TRBD1 might be the D (5 bases). The V gene's germline CDR1 is MNHEY and CDR2 SMNVEV (reference sequence). Trimming removed 8 bases from V and 2 bases from J, with 9 bases in between. The CDR3 runs 12 residues. Written as DNA, the CDR3 is TGTGCCAGCGGGGCCGGGAACTATGGCTACACCTTC. Translation: CASGAGNYGYTF.

At least ten counts were recorded for this clonotype. This CDR3 reads CASSRDRQNTGELFF. In DNA, the CDR3 is TGTGCCAGCTCCCGGGACCGACAGAACACCGGGGAGCTGTTTTTT. The chain links TRBV18 to TRBJ2-2; D might be TRBD1 or TRBD2, each matching 5 bases. This CDR3 spans 15 amino acids. Trimming pared 6 bases from V and 1 base from J, leaving 12 bases between. Germline V gene sequence: CDR1 KGHSH, CDR2 LQKENI.

This clonotype occurred a few times. This chain uses TRBV20-1 with TRBJ1-5, with 7 nucleotides matching TRBD1. CDR1 DFQATT and CDR2 SNEGSKA come from the germline V gene (reference sequence). There are 13 residues in the CDR3. The V and J ends lost 6 bases and 4 bases, in that order; junction bases with no gene match: 6. The CDR3 nucleotides read TGCAGTGCACAGACAGGGCGAAATCAGCCCCAGCATTTT. Its protein product is CSAQTGRNQPQHF.

This clonotype was detected ten times or more. V gene TRBV7-2 combines with J gene TRBJ2-7; D gene uncertain. The CDR3 contains 13 residues. Trimming removed 2 bases from V and 2 bases from J, with 7 bases in between. The V gene's germline CDR1 is SGHTA and CDR2 FQGNSA. CDR3 sequence (DNA): TGTGCCAGCAGCTTAAGCTGGCCCTACGAGCAGTACTTC. It is translated as CASSLSWPYEQYF. The entire variable domain, with the rest obtained from reference TRBV7-2 and TRBJ2-7, is as follows: GAGVSQSPSNKVTEKGKDVELRCDPISGHTALYWYRQSLGQGLEFLIYFQGNSAPDKSGLPSDRFSAERTGGSVSTLTIQRTQQEDSAVYLCASSLSWPYEQYFGPGTRLTVT.

This clonotype was detected ten times or more. The chain recombines TRBV12-3 or TRBV12-4 with TRBJ1-4; D is uncertain. Deletions cut 6 bases from V and 8 bases from J, with 13 bases between. The CDR3 length is 13 residues. CDR3: CASRSGRLEKLFF. DNA for the CDR3: TGTGCCAGCAGATCGGGGAGGCTAGAAAAACTGTTTTTT.

The table lists this clonotype with many counts. CDR3 loop: CSVTRMNTEAFF. CDR3 nucleotides: TGCAGCGTTACGAGGATGAACACTGAAGCTTTCTTT. The chain recombines TRBV29-1 with TRBJ1-1; D is ambiguous. Germline assignment: CDR1 SQVTM and CDR2 ANQGSEA. Trimming shortened V by 5 bases and J by 0 bases, and 7 bases separated the two germline ends. This CDR3 is built from 12 residues.

This clonotype was found many times. V and J are TRBV5-1 and TRBJ1-2; no firm D call. Trimming removed 0 bases at V and 2 bases at J, with 5 bases between. Germline assignment: CDR1 SGHRS and CDR2 YFSETQ. The CDR3 loop spans 13 amino acids. The CDR3 nucleotides read TGCGCCAGCAGCTTGGACGTCAACTATGGCTACACCTTC. Amino acid sequence: CASSLDVNYGYTF.

This clonotype was counted at least ten times. The rearrangement joins TRBV14 to TRBJ2-2; TRBD1 might be the D (5 bases). Germline CDR1 SGHDN, CDR2 FVKESK. The CDR3 contains 15 residues. Trimming removed 4 bases from V and 1 base from J, with 10 bases in between. The CDR3 coding sequence is TGTGCCAGCAGCCCCGTTCAGGGGAACACCGGGGAGCTGTTTTTT. Translation gives CASSPVQGNTGELFF.

This clonotype has ten or more counts. This chain joins TRBV18 and TRBJ2-7; 11 positions match TRBD1. CDR1 is KGHSH and CDR2 is LQKENI in the germline V gene. This CDR3 has 15 residues. Trimming at V came to 5 bases and at J to 4 bases, leaving 7 bases not matched to a gene. The CDR3 DNA sequence: TGTGCCAGCTCAACGGGGGGACAGGGGGGATACGAGCAGTACGTC. Its translation is CASSTGGQGGYEQYV.

This clonotype was seen at least ten times. The rearrangement uses TRBV27 and TRBJ2-7, with 8 positions matching TRBD1. Per the germline V gene, CDR1 is MNHEY and CDR2 is SMNVEV (reference sequence). Unmatched junction bases numbered 3, after V lost 3 bases and J lost 5 bases. This CDR3 contains 13 residues. The DNA of the CDR3 is TGTGCCAGCAGTTTCCAACAGGGGGACGAGCAGTACTTC. Amino acid sequence: CASSFQQGDEQYF.

In this sample, this clonotype turned up many times. CDR3 sequence: CASSSLDRDGYTF. CDR3 nucleotide sequence: TGCGCCAGCAGCTCGTTGGACAGGGATGGCTACACCTTC. The chain has TRBV5-1 and TRBJ1-2; TRBD1 aligns across 8 bases. The CDR3 is 13 amino acids. Germline V CDR1 and CDR2: SGHRS, YFSETQ. The ends lost 3 bases at V and 6 bases at J; junction bases unmatched: 4. Drawing the rest from reference TRBV5-1 and TRBJ1-2, the complete variable domain is KAGVTQTPRYLIKTRGQQVTLSCSPISGHRSVSWYQQTPGQGLQFLFEYFSETQRNKGNFPGRFSGRQFSNSRSEMNVSTLELGDSALYLCASSSLDRDGYTFGSGTRLTVV.

Note on this clonotype: A much larger clone lies a single base off, so this may be a read error. The CDR3 does not end in the conserved phenylalanine or tryptophan, so this is likely a read error. The chain has TRBV5-1 and TRBJ2-3; D is undetermined. The V end was cut by 0 bases, the J end by 2 bases, with 7 bases between. The CDR3 runs 14 residues. Per germline, CDR1 SGHRS and CDR2 YFSETQ. This chain's CDR3 is CASSLDPYTDTQYL. CDR3 bases: TGCGCCAGCAGCTTGGATCCGTACACAGATACGCAGTATTTA.

In its sample, this clonotype was seen a few times. The chain employs TRBV11-3 and TRBJ2-1; 10 nucleotides align to TRBD2. Germline CDR1 and CDR2: SGHNT and YENEEA. CDR3 size: 17 residues. The ends lost 5 bases at V and 5 bases at J; junction bases unmatched: 12. The CDR3 is CASSHQRTSGQDNEQFF. Here the CDR3 DNA reads TGTGCCAGCAGCCACCAAAGGACTAGCGGACAGGACAATGAGCAGTTCTTC.

This clonotype was seen ten or more times. CDR3 sequence reads: CASRPAGGEETQYF. The CDR3 DNA is TGTGCCAGCAGGCCCGCCGGGGGAGAAGAGACCCAGTACTTC. This sequence joins TRBV7-9 and TRBJ2-5; TRBD2 is a possible D gene (6 bases). The CDR3 consists of 14 residues. CDR1 is SEHNR, CDR2 FQNEAQ, per germline (reference sequence). V lost 6 bases, J lost 3 bases, and 14 bases lay in between.

This clonotype showed up many times. The V gene is TRBV6-1, the J gene TRBJ2-2, with 8 bases that match TRBD1. The CDR3 sequence is 16 residues long. CDR1 is MNHNS and CDR2 is SASEGT in the germline V gene. The V gene end was trimmed by 5 bases and the J gene end by 5 bases; junction bases not matched to a gene: 10. CDR3 sequence (DNA): TGTGCCAGCAGTAATAACAGGGGGTGGGCGACCGGGGAGCTGTTTTTT. Translated: CASSNNRGWATGELFF.

This clonotype has ten or more counts. The chain uses TRBV6-5 and TRBJ2-5; 8 bases align to TRBD2. Germline V gene data show CDR1 as MNHEY and CDR2 as SVGAGI. J gave up 5 bases and V 10 bases, and 12 bases lay outside the gene matches. The CDR3 length is 14 residues. CDR3 amino acids: CATSRGGLSETQYF. The CDR3 nucleotides are TGTGCCACCTCCCGGGGGGGATTGTCGGAGACCCAGTACTTC.

This rearrangement joins TRBV20-1 to TRBJ2-1; 14 positions match TRBD2. Germline CDR1 reads DFQATT; CDR2 reads SNEGSKA (reference sequence). Trimming at V came to 5 bases and at J to 6 bases, leaving 12 bases not matched to a gene. The CDR3 runs 17 residues. CDR3 in DNA: TGCAGTGCTCCCGGACTAGCGGGGGGATTCCCGTCCAATGAGCAGTTCTTC. The encoded protein is CSAPGLAGGFPSNEQFF.

The sample holds many counts of this clonotype. The chain couples TRBV5-1 to TRBJ2-7; 7 bases map to TRBD1. The CDR3 is made up of 16 amino acids. V lost 3 bases to trimming and J lost 0 bases; unmatched junction nucleotides: 9. Looked up from germline, CDR1 is SGHRS and CDR2 is YFSETQ. CDR3 region: CASSSLAGGNSYEQYF. The DNA for the CDR3 is TGCGCCAGCAGCTCGTTGGCAGGGGGAAACTCCTACGAGCAGTACTTC.